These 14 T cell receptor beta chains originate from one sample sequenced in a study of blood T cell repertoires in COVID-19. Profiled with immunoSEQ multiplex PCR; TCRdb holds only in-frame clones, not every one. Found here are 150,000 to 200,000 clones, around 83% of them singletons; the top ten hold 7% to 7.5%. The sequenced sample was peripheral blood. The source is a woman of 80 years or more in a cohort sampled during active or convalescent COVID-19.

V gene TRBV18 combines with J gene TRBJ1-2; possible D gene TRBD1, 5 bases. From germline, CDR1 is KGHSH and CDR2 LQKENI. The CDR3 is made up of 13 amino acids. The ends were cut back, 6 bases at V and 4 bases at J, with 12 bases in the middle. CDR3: CASSEGRIYGYTF. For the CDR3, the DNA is TGTGCCAGCTCGGAGGGACGGATCTATGGCTACACCTTC.

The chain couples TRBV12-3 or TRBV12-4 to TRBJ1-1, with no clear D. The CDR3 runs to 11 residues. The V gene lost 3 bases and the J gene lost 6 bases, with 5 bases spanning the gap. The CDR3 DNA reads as TGTGCCAGCAGTTTTTCCGCTGAAGCTTTCTTT. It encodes CASSFSAEAFF.

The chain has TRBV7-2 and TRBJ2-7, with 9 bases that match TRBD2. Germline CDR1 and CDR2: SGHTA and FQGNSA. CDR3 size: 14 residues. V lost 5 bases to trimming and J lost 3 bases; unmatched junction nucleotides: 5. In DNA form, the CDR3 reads TGTGCCAGCAGCCTAGATAGCGGGAGCTACGAGCAGTACGTC. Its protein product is CASSLDSGSYEQYV.

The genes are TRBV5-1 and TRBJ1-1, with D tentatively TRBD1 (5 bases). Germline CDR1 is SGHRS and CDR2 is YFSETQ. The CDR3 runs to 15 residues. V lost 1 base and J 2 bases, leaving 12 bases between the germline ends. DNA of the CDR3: TGCGCCAGCAGCTTGACGCAGGGAGGAAACACTGAAGCTTTCTTT. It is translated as CASSLTQGGNTEAFF.

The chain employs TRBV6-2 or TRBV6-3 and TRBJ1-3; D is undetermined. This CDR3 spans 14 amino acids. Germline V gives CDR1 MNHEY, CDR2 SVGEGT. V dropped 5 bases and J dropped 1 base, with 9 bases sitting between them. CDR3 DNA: TGTGCCAGCAGTGGATCAGGATCTGGAAACACCATATATTTT. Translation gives CASSGSGSGNTIYF.

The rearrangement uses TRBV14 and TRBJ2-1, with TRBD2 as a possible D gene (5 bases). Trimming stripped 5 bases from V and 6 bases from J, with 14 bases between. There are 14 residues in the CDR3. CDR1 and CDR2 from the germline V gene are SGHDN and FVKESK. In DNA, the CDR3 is TGTGCCAGCAGCGCTCAACTAGGTCCCAATGAGCAGTTCTTC. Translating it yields CASSAQLGPNEQFF.

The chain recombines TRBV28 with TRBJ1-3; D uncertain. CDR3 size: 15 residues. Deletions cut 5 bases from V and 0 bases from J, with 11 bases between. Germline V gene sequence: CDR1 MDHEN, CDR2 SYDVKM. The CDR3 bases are TGTGCCAGCAGTCCTCCGACTTTCTCTGGAAACACCATATATTTT. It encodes CASSPPTFSGNTIYF. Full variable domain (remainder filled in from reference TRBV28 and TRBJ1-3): DVKVTQSSRYLVKRTGEKVFLECVQDMDHENMFWYRQDPGLGLRLIYFSYDVKMKEKGDIPEGYSVSREKKERFSLILESASTNQTSMYLCASSPPTFSGNTIYFGEGSWLTVV.

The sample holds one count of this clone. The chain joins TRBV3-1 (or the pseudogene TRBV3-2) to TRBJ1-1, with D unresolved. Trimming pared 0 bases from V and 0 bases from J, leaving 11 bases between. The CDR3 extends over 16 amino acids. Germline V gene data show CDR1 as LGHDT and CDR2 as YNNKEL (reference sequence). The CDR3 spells CASSQELHNMNTEAFF. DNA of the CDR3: TGTGCCAGCAGCCAAGAATTACACAACATGAACACTGAAGCTTTCTTT.

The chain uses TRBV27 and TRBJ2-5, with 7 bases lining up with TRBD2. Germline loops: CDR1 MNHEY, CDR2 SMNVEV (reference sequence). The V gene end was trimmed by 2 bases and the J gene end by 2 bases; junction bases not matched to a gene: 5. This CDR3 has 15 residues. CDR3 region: CASSLGGEFQETQYF. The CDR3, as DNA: TGTGCCAGCAGTTTAGGGGGGGAGTTTCAAGAGACCCAGTACTTC.

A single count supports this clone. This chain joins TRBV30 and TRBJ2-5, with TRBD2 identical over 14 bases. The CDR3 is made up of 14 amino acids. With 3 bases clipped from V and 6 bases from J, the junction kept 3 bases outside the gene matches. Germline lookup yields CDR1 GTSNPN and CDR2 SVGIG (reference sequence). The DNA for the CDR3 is TGTGCCTGGAGAGGGACTAGCGGGAGTCAGACCCAGTACTTC. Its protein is CAWRGTSGSQTQYF.

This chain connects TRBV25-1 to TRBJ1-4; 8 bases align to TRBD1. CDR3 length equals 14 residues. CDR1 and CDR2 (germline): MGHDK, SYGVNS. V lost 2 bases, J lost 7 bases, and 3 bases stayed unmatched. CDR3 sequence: CASSERQGAEKLFF. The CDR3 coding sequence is TGTGCCAGCAGTGAACGGCAGGGGGCTGAAAAACTGTTTTTT.

This chain's CDR3 is CASRPGTGVEKLFF. CDR3 coding DNA: TGTGCCAGCAGACCCGGGACAGGGGTGGAAAAACTGTTTTTT. The gene calls are TRBV2 and TRBJ1-4; TRBD1 agrees at 10 bases. The germline V gene encodes CDR1 SNHLY and CDR2 FYNNEI. This CDR3 has 14 amino acids. The V gene end was trimmed by 6 bases and the J gene end by 8 bases; junction bases not matched to a gene: 6. Full variable domain (missing parts from reference TRBV2 and TRBJ1-4): EPEVTQTPSHQVTQMGQEVILRCVPISNHLYFYWYRQILGQKVEFLVSFYNNEISEKSEIFDDQFSVERPDGSNFTLKIRSTKLEDSAMYFCASRPGTGVEKLFFGSGTQLSVL.

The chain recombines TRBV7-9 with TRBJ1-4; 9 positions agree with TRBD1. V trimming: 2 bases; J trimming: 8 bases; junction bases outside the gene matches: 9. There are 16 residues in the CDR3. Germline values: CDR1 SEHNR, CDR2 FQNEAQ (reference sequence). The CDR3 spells CASSLTSGQGYEKLFF. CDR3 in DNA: TGTGCCAGCAGCTTAACTTCTGGACAGGGGTACGAAAAACTGTTTTTT.

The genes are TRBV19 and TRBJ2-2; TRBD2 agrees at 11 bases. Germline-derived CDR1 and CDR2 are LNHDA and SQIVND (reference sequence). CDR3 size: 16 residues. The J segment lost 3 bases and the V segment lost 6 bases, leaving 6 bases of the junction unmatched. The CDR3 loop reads CASRTRTSGYTGELFF. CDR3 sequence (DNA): TGTGCCAGTAGGACTCGGACTAGCGGGTACACCGGGGAGCTGTTTTTT. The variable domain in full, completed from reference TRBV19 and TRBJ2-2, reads DGGITQSPKYLFRKEGQNVTLSCEQNLNHDAMYWYRQDPGQGLRLIYYSQIVNDFQKGDIAEGYSVSREKKESFPLTVTSAQKNPTAFYLCASRTRTSGYTGELFFGEGSRLTVL.